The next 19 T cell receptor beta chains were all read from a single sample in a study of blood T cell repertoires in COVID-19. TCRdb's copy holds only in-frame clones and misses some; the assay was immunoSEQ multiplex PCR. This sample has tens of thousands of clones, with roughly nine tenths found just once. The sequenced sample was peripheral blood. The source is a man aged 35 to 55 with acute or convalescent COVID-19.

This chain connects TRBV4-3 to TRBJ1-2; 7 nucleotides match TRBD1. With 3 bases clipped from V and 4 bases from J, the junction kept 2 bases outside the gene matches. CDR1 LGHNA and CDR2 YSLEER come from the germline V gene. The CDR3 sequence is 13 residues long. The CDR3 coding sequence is TGCGCCAGCAGCCAGAGACAGGGCTATGGCTACACCTTC. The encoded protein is CASSQRQGYGYTF.

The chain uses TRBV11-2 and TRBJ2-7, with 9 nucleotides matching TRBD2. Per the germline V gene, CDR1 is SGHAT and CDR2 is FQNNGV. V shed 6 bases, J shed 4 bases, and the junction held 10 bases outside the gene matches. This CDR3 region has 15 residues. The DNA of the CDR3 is TGTGCCAGCAGGGTGGGGTTTAGCGGGAGTTACGAGCAGTACTTC. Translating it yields CASRVGFSGSYEQYF.

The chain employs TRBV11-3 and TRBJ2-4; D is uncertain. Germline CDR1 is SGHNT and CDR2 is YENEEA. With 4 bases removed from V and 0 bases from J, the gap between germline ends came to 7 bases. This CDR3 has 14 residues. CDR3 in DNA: TGTGCCAGCAGCTCGACTTTAGCCAAAAACATTCAGTACTTC. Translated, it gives CASSSTLAKNIQYF.

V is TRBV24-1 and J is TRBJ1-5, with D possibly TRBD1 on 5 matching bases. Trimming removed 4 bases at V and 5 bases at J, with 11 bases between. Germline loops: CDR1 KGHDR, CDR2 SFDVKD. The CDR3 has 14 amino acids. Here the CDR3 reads CATSEGRGDQPQHF. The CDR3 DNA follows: TGTGCCACCAGTGAAGGTAGGGGTGATCAGCCCCAGCATTTT.

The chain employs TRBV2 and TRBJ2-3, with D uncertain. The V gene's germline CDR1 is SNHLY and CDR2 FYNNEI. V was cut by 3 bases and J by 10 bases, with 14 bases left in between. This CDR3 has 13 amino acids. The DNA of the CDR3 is TGTGCCAGCAGTGAGGCCCTCCGCAGTGCGCAGTATTTT. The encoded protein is CASSEALRSAQYF.

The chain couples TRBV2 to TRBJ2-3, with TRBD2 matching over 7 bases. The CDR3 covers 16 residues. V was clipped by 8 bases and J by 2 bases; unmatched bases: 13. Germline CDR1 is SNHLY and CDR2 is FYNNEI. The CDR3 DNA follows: TGTGCCAGCGGGGGGGGAGGCGAAAGACACACAGATACGCAGTATTTT. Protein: CASGGGGERHTDTQYF.

CDR3 loop: CASSLSGLGGSNEKLFF. In nucleotides, the CDR3 is TGTGCCAGCAGTTTATCCGGACTTGGAGGATCTAATGAAAAACTGTTTTTT. The chain employs TRBV28 and TRBJ1-4; D call uncertain. Germline V CDR1 and CDR2: MDHEN, SYDVKM. This CDR3 region has 17 residues. Trimming cost V 1 base and J 3 bases, with 15 bases left between them.

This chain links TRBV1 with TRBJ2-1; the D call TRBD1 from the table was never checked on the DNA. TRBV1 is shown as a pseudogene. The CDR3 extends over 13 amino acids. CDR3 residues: CTSSPQQYNEQFF. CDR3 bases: TGCACCAGCAGCCCACAGCAGTACAATGAGCAGTTCTTC.

In DNA, the CDR3 is TGTGCCAGCAGCTGGACAGGGGGCGAAATAACAAGCTCCTACAATGAGCAGTTCTTC. Its translation: CASSWTGGEITSSYNEQFF. The chain couples TRBV6-6 to TRBJ2-1, with 11 bases aligning to TRBD1. Germline V CDR1 and CDR2: MNHNY, SVGAGI (reference sequence). J was trimmed by 0 bases and V by 6 bases; bases with no gene match: 13. The CDR3 spans 19 residues.

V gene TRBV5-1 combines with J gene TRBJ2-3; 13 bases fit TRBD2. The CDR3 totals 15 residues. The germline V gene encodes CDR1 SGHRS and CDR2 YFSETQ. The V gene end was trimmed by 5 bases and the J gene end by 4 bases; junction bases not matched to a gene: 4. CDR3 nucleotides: TGCGCCAGCAGTCGGACTAGCGGGAGCTCAGATACGCAGTATTTT. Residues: CASSRTSGSSDTQYF.

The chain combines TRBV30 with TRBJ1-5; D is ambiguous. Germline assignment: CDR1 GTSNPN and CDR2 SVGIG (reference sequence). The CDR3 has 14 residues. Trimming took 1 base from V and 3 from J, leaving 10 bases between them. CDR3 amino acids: CAWSEGGNNQPQHF. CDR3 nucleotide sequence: TGTGCCTGGAGTGAGGGCGGGAACAATCAGCCCCAGCATTTT.

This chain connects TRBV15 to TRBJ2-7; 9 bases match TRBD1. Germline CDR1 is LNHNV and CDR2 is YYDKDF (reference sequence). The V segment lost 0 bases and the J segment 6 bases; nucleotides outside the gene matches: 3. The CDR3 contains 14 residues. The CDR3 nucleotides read TGTGCCACCAGCAGAGATGGGACAGGGCTCGAGCAGTACTTC. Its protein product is CATSRDGTGLEQYF. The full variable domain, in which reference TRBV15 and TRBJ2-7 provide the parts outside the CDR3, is DAMVIQNPRYQVTQFGKPVTLSCSQTLNHNVMYWYQQKSSQAPKLLFHYYDKDFNNEADTPDNFQSRRPNTSFCFLDIRSPGLGDTAMYLCATSRDGTGLEQYFGPGTRLTVT.

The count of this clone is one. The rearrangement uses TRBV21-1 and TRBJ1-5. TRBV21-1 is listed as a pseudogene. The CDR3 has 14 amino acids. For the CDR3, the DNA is TGTGCCAGCAGCAAGAGGCAGAAAAATCAGCCCCAGCATTTT. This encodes CASSKRQKNQPQHF.

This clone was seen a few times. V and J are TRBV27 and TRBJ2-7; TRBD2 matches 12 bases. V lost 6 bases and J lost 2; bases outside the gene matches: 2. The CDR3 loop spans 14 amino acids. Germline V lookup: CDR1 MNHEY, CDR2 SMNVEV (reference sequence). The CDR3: CASRRTSGAYEQYF. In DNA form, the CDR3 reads TGTGCCAGCAGAAGGACTAGCGGGGCCTACGAGCAGTACTTC.

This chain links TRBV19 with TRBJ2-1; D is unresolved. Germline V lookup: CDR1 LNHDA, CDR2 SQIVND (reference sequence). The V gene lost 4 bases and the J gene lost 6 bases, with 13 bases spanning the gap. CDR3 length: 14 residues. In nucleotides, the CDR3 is TGTGCCAGTAGTACCAGACTCCCCTTCAATGAGCAGTTCTTC. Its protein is CASSTRLPFNEQFF.

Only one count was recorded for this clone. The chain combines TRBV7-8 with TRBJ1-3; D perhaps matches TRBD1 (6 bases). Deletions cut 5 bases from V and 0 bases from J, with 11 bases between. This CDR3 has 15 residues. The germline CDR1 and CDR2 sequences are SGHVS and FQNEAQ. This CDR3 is CASSKQGNSGNTIYF. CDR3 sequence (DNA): TGTGCCAGCAGCAAACAGGGTAACTCTGGAAACACCATATATTTT.

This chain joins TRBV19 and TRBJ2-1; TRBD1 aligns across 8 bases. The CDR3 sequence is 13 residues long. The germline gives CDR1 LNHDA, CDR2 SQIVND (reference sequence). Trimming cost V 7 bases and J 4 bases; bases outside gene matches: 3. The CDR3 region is CASMDRDYNEQFF. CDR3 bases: TGTGCCAGTATGGACAGGGATTACAATGAGCAGTTCTTC.

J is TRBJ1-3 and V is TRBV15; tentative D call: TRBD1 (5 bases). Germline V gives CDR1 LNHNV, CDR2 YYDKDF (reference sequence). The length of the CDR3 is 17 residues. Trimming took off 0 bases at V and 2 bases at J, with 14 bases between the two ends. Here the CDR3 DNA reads TGTGCCACCAGCAGAGATTCCCCACAGGCACCTGGAAACACCATATATTTT. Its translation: CATSRDSPQAPGNTIYF.

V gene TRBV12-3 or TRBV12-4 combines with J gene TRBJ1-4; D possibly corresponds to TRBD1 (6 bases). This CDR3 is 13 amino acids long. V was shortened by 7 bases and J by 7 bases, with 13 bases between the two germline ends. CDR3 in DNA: TGTGCCAGCACAGGGGTCTTAAGTGAAAAACTGTTTTTT. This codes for CASTGVLSEKLFF.